Below are 32 T cell receptor beta chains sequenced from a single sample in a study of cytomegalovirus exposure and HLA in healthy donors. Primers included in the PCR were 60 Vbeta and 13 Jbeta primers. Data came from immunoSEQ multiplex PCR; TCRdb stores just in-frame clones and leaves some out. The sample carries about 160,000 clones, 80% to 90% recorded once. The specimen sequenced was PBMCs. The receptors stem from a man aged 45-65 years in good health and CMV-seropositive.

This clone was detected only once. The rearrangement joins TRBV11-2 to TRBJ2-7; the match to TRBD1 covers 8 bases. The CDR3 loop spans 14 amino acids. V lost 8 bases and J lost 5; bases outside the gene matches: 11. Germline V CDR1 and CDR2: SGHAT, FQNNGV. Written as DNA, the CDR3 is TGTGCCAGCCACCCCCACACAGGGGGGAACGAGCAGTACTTC. Translating gives CASHPHTGGNEQYF.

The V and J genes are TRBV5-1 and TRBJ2-5, with a possible D match to TRBD2 (6 bases). CDR1 and CDR2 from the germline V gene are SGHRS and YFSETQ. This CDR3 region has 16 residues. The V gene lost 0 bases and the J gene lost 4 bases, with 16 bases spanning the gap. DNA of the CDR3: TGCGCCAGCAGCTTGGCGGGGACGGGACTGGCAGAGACCCAGTACTTC. Translated: CASSLAGTGLAETQYF.

The rearrangement joins TRBV30 to TRBJ1-3, with a possible D match to TRBD1 (6 bases). CDR1 is GTSNPN and CDR2 is SVGIG in the germline V gene (reference sequence). Trimming cost V 3 bases and J 4 bases, with 16 bases left between them. The CDR3 consists of 15 residues. CDR3 bases: TGTGCCTGGAGGTGGGGGACACAGCCAGGAAACACCATATATTTT. This sequence encodes CAWRWGTQPGNTIYF.

J is TRBJ1-1 and V is TRBV2, with D perhaps matching TRBD1 (6 bases). This CDR3 has 10 amino acids. Germline V gene data show CDR1 as SNHLY and CDR2 as FYNNEI. The ends were cut back, 9 bases at V and 4 bases at J, with 6 bases in the middle. Here the CDR3 DNA reads TGTGCCAGAGGGGGCACTGAAGCTTTCTTT. This encodes CARGGTEAFF. The full variable domain, rest sourced from reference TRBV2 and TRBJ1-1, is EPEVTQTPSHQVTQMGQEVILRCVPISNHLYFYWYRQILGQKVEFLVSFYNNEISEKSEIFDDQFSVERPDGSNFTLKIRSTKLEDSAMYFCARGGTEAFFGQGTRLTVV.

The genes are TRBV29-1 and TRBJ2-1; weak D call: TRBD1 (5 bases). The CDR3 extends over 13 amino acids. Germline CDR1 SQVTM, CDR2 ANQGSEA. The V gene lost 6 bases and the J gene lost 4 bases, with 13 bases spanning the gap. CDR3 in amino acids: CSVRYQGYNEQFF. In DNA form, the CDR3 reads TGCAGCGTCCGATACCAGGGTTACAATGAGCAGTTCTTC.

J is TRBJ2-1 and V is TRBV6-6; TRBD2 aligns across 9 bases. This CDR3 region has 14 residues. The ends lost 4 bases at V and 6 bases at J; junction bases unmatched: 4. Germline loops: CDR1 MNHNY, CDR2 SVGAGI (reference sequence). CDR3 region: CASSSTSGSNEQFF. CDR3 DNA sequence: TGTGCCAGCAGTTCGACTAGCGGATCCAATGAGCAGTTCTTC.

The rearrangement uses TRBV9 and TRBJ2-3; weak D call: TRBD2 (6 bases). This CDR3 is 14 amino acids long. V lost 4 bases, J lost 2 bases, and 11 bases lay in between. The germline CDR1 and CDR2 sequences are SGDLS and YYNGEE. CDR3: CASSSRTNTDTQYF. DNA of the CDR3: TGTGCCAGCAGCTCACGGACTAACACAGATACGCAGTATTTT.

The rearrangement joins TRBV6-1 to TRBJ2-1, with D unclear. CDR3 size: 11 residues. Germline V lookup: CDR1 MNHNS, CDR2 SASEGT. The V gene lost 8 bases and the J gene lost 4 bases, with 6 bases spanning the gap. The CDR3 loop is CASELYNEQFF. The CDR3, as DNA: TGTGCCAGCGAGTTATACAATGAGCAGTTCTTC.

The genes are TRBV15 and TRBJ1-1; D call uncertain. CDR3 size: 16 residues. Between the trimmed V and J ends, which lost 0 bases and 3 bases, there was a span of 14 bases. Germline CDR1 reads LNHNV; CDR2 reads YYDKDF (reference sequence). This chain's CDR3 is CATSRDGGIGDTEAFF. Here the CDR3 DNA reads TGTGCCACCAGCAGAGATGGTGGAATCGGAGACACTGAAGCTTTCTTT.

The rearrangement uses TRBV12-5 and TRBJ1-1; D remains unclear. Germline V gene sequence: CDR1 LGHNT, CDR2 FRNRAP. The V and J ends lost 2 bases and 4 bases respectively, with 14 bases between them. The CDR3 extends over 15 amino acids. The CDR3: CASGLIGGRGTEAFF. In DNA, the CDR3 is TGTGCTAGTGGTTTGATTGGAGGTAGAGGCACTGAAGCTTTCTTT.

The CDR3 loop reads CASSRTGGNNQPQHF. CDR3 DNA: TGTGCCAGTAGTCGGACAGGGGGAAACAATCAGCCCCAGCATTTT. The V call is TRBV19, the J call TRBJ1-5, with TRBD1 matching 10 bases. The CDR3 runs to 15 residues. Germline lookup yields CDR1 LNHDA and CDR2 SQIVND (reference sequence). The V segment lost 5 bases and the J segment 3 bases; nucleotides outside the gene matches: 4.

The table lists this clone with a few counts. The rearrangement joins TRBV2 to TRBJ2-6; D not certain. Germline V gene data show CDR1 as SNHLY and CDR2 as FYNNEI. The CDR3 totals 15 residues. The ends were cut back, 6 bases at V and 5 bases at J, with 14 bases in the middle. CDR3 DNA: TGTGCCAGCAGGACCGCAGGCTCGAGGGCCAACGTCCTGACTTTC. Encoded protein: CASRTAGSRANVLTF.

This clone occurred once. CDR3 region: CASSRPGGANVLTF. CDR3 sequence (DNA): TGTGCCAGCAGCCGACCAGGAGGGGCCAACGTCCTGACTTTC. The rearrangement joins TRBV11-2 to TRBJ2-6, with D unclear. This CDR3 is built from 14 residues. The V end lost 5 bases, the J end lost 4 bases, and 9 bases lay between the germline ends. The germline V gene has CDR1 SGHAT and CDR2 FQNNGV.

The chain uses TRBV7-8 and TRBJ1-2, with TRBD1 matching 9 bases. CDR3 size: 14 residues. V trimming: 5 bases; J trimming: 2 bases; junction bases outside the gene matches: 3. Germline-derived CDR1 and CDR2 are SGHVS and FQNEAQ. The CDR3 region is CASSRGQGNYGYTF. The CDR3 DNA follows: TGTGCCAGCAGCCGCGGACAGGGGAACTATGGCTACACCTTC. The full variable domain, rest sourced from reference TRBV7-8 and TRBJ1-2, is GAGVSQSPRYKVAKRGQDVALRCDPISGHVSLFWYQQALGQGPEFLTYFQNEAQLDKSGLPSDRFFAERPEGSVSTLKIQRTQQEDSAVYLCASSRGQGNYGYTFGSGTRLTVV.

The chain carries TRBV7-9 and TRBJ2-5; 7 nucleotides agree with TRBD1. The CDR3 is 15 residues long. With V trimmed by 0 bases and J by 3 bases, 4 bases remained unmatched. Germline CDR1 is SEHNR and CDR2 is FQNEAQ (reference sequence). The CDR3 spells CASSLAGGGKETQYF. The CDR3, as DNA: TGTGCCAGCAGCTTAGCAGGGGGCGGAAAAGAGACCCAGTACTTC.

This sequence joins TRBV7-2 and TRBJ2-1; no clear D gene. The V and J ends lost 1 base and 3 bases respectively, with 7 bases between them. Germline V gives CDR1 SGHTA, CDR2 FQGNSA. The CDR3 length is 14 residues. CDR3 coding DNA: TGTGCCAGCAGCTTAGATCCCATCTACAATGAGCAGTTCTTC. Translation gives CASSLDPIYNEQFF.

This chain connects TRBV5-1 to TRBJ2-3, with 9 nucleotides matching TRBD2. V dropped 2 bases and J dropped 6; count of bases not matched to a gene: 1. Germline values: CDR1 SGHRS, CDR2 YFSETQ. This CDR3 is built from 13 residues. CDR3 in amino acids: CASSLAGGDTQYF. CDR3 nucleotide sequence: TGCGCCAGCAGCTTAGCGGGAGGTGATACGCAGTATTTT.

This chain links TRBV5-6 with TRBJ2-3; 7 bases align to TRBD1. The CDR3 runs 14 residues. The J segment lost 4 bases and the V segment lost 6 bases, leaving 8 bases of the junction unmatched. Germline V gene lookup returns CDR1 SGHDT and CDR2 YYEEEE. CDR3 in amino acids: CASTSRQGPDTQYF. The CDR3 DNA reads as TGTGCCAGCACCTCTCGACAGGGCCCAGATACGCAGTATTTT.

The gene calls are TRBV5-1 and TRBJ1-2; 8 bases are shared with TRBD1. Per germline, CDR1 SGHRS and CDR2 YFSETQ. V trimming: 0 bases; J trimming: 3 bases; junction bases outside the gene matches: 1. This CDR3 spans 14 amino acids. CDR3 protein: CASSLGGQDYGYTF. In nucleotides, the CDR3 is TGCGCCAGCAGCTTGGGGGGACAGGACTATGGCTACACCTTC.

The rearrangement links TRBV4-1 to TRBJ1-3; D gene unclear. This CDR3 has 15 residues. The V gene's germline CDR1 is MGHRA and CDR2 YSYEKL. The V end lost 0 bases, the J end lost 3 bases, and 9 bases lay between the germline ends. The CDR3 protein is CASSQEESIGNTIYF. The CDR3 DNA sequence: TGCGCCAGCAGCCAAGAAGAGTCCATTGGAAACACCATATATTTT.

This chain links TRBV7-8 with TRBJ1-2; 11 positions match TRBD1. The trim removed 5 bases at V and 3 bases at J, leaving 8 bases unmatched. CDR3 length equals 16 residues. Germline CDR1 reads SGHVS; CDR2 reads FQNEAQ. The CDR3 nucleotides are TGTGCCAGCAGCCTACGGGACAGGGGGATTGACTATGGCTACACCTTC. Translation gives CASSLRDRGIDYGYTF.

This clone appeared a single time. This sequence joins TRBV7-8 and TRBJ1-1, with D possibly being TRBD1 (5 bases). The germline gives CDR1 SGHVS, CDR2 FQNEAQ. Trimming removed 5 bases from V and 1 base from J, with 8 bases in between. The CDR3 extends over 13 amino acids. The CDR3 region has the DNA TGTGCCAGCAGCCAGGGTAGGAACACTGAAGCTTTCTTT. This translates into CASSQGRNTEAFF.

This chain uses TRBV5-4 with TRBJ2-7; 10 nucleotides match TRBD1. V shed 4 bases and J 2 bases; nucleotides not matched to a gene: 6. The germline CDR1 and CDR2 sequences are SGHNT and YYREEE (reference sequence). This CDR3 has 15 amino acids. The CDR3 DNA reads TGTGCCAGCAGCCAAGGGACAGGGGAAGCCTACGAGCAGTACTTC. Its translation: CASSQGTGEAYEQYF.

Only one count was recorded for this clone. V gene TRBV5-1 combines with J gene TRBJ1-2, with 7 positions matching TRBD1. V lost 3 bases, J lost 6 bases, and 8 bases stayed unmatched. The CDR3 totals 14 residues. Germline CDR1 and CDR2: SGHRS and YFSETQ. CDR3 coding DNA: TGCGCCAGCAGCTCACAGGGGACGAGGAATGGCTACACCTTC. This gives the protein CASSSQGTRNGYTF.

J is TRBJ2-1 and V is TRBV19; 7 positions agree with TRBD2. The junction had 13 bases not matched to a gene; V was cut back by 7 bases and J by 7 bases. The CDR3 has 15 residues. The germline V gene has CDR1 LNHDA and CDR2 SQIVND (reference sequence). The CDR3 reads CASNPGVLASNEQFF. The CDR3 nucleotides are TGTGCCAGTAACCCCGGGGTACTAGCGTCTAATGAGCAGTTCTTC. Looking up the rest from reference TRBV19 and TRBJ2-1 gives the full variable domain: DGGITQSPKYLFRKEGQNVTLSCEQNLNHDAMYWYRQDPGQGLRLIYYSQIVNDFQKGDIAEGYSVSREKKESFPLTVTSAQKNPTAFYLCASNPGVLASNEQFFGPGTRLTVL.

V gene TRBV19 combines with J gene TRBJ2-1; D possibly corresponds to TRBD2 (5 bases). V was shortened by 4 bases and J by 10 bases, with 11 bases between the two germline ends. Germline CDR1 LNHDA, CDR2 SQIVND (reference sequence). This CDR3 spans 12 amino acids. The CDR3 sequence: CASSTGLSEQFF. The CDR3 DNA reads TGTGCCAGTAGTACAGGACTGTCGGAGCAGTTCTTC. Filled out from reference TRBV19 and TRBJ2-1, the complete variable domain reads DGGITQSPKYLFRKEGQNVTLSCEQNLNHDAMYWYRQDPGQGLRLIYYSQIVNDFQKGDIAEGYSVSREKKESFPLTVTSAQKNPTAFYLCASSTGLSEQFFGPGTRLTVL.

The rearrangement links TRBV7-2 to TRBJ1-2; D is unresolved. V was cut by 2 bases and J by 0 bases, with 16 bases left in between. Germline assignment: CDR1 SGHTA and CDR2 FQGNSA. The CDR3 spans 17 residues. The CDR3 nucleotides are TGTGCCAGCAGCTTACGGGAAGCCTTTACAGCTAACTATGGCTACACCTTC. Translating it yields CASSLREAFTANYGYTF.

The chain employs TRBV6-1 and TRBJ1-6; 9 bases fit TRBD1. The ends lost 3 bases at V and 8 bases at J; junction bases unmatched: 5. The germline V gene has CDR1 MNHNS and CDR2 SASEGT. The CDR3 sequence is 15 residues long. The CDR3 loop reads CASSDLRQGDSPLHF. The CDR3 DNA is TGTGCCAGCAGTGACTTGAGACAGGGGGATTCACCCCTCCACTTT.

V is TRBV7-8 and J is TRBJ2-3; D perhaps matches TRBD1 (5 bases). This CDR3 is built from 14 residues. The germline CDR1 and CDR2 sequences are SGHVS and FQNEAQ. Trimming took off 5 bases at V and 3 bases at J, with 12 bases between the two ends. In nucleotides, the CDR3 is TGTGCCAGCAGCCCACGGCAGGGTACAGATACGCAGTATTTT. It translates to CASSPRQGTDTQYF.

The chain has TRBV7-2 and TRBJ2-1; 16 bases agree with TRBD2. Germline lookup yields CDR1 SGHTA and CDR2 FQGNSA. The CDR3 totals 17 residues. V lost 7 bases, J lost 6 bases, and 9 bases stayed unmatched. CDR3 DNA sequence: TGTGCCAGCACAACTTCGGGACTAGCGGGGGGGCGCAATGAGCAGTTCTTC. The encoded protein is CASTTSGLAGGRNEQFF. The variable domain in full, completed from reference TRBV7-2 and TRBJ2-1, reads GAGVSQSPSNKVTEKGKDVELRCDPISGHTALYWYRQSLGQGLEFLIYFQGNSAPDKSGLPSDRFSAERTGGSVSTLTIQRTQQEDSAVYLCASTTSGLAGGRNEQFFGPGTRLTVL.

This chain uses TRBV2 with TRBJ2-5, with 13 bases matching TRBD2. The CDR3 consists of 17 residues. The V and J ends lost 1 base and 1 base, in that order; junction bases with no gene match: 3. Germline V gives CDR1 SNHLY, CDR2 FYNNEI. The DNA of the CDR3 is TGTGCCAGCAGTGAAGGGACTAGCGGGGGCCTCCAAGAGACCCAGTACTTC. Translating gives CASSEGTSGGLQETQYF.

The chain recombines TRBV6-6 with TRBJ1-3; TRBD1 matches at 9 bases. V shed 6 bases and J 4 bases; nucleotides not matched to a gene: 10. Looked up from germline, CDR1 is MNHNY and CDR2 is SVGAGI (reference sequence). CDR3 length equals 16 residues. The CDR3 nucleotides read TGTGCCAGCAGCCCCGGGACAGGGAGTTTCGGAAACACCATATATTTT. As protein: CASSPGTGSFGNTIYF.